This TCR beta chain was found in a study of T-cell reconstitution after alpha-beta-depleted transplantation in children. At least ten counts were recorded for this clonotype. What it binds is unknown. Regarding the study as a whole: The authors attributed T-cell counts and diversity one year after transplant mostly to newly produced T cells.

The J segment lost 5 bases and the V segment lost 0 bases, leaving 8 bases of the junction unmatched. The germline V gene encodes CDR1 LGHNA and CDR2 YNFKEQ. The CDR3 sequence is 16 residues long. Unique molecular identifiers were used in preparing the TCRbeta library. TCRdb re-called the PCR reads with MiXCR, one entry per CDR3 protein. The sample has some 300,000 distinct CDR3 sequences; just over 7.5% are singletons. The V gene is TRBV4-2, the J gene TRBJ2-5; 8 bases align to TRBD1. Specimen: peripheral blood, collected 360 days after TCRalphabeta/CD19-depleted stem cell transplant. This clonotype originated in a female patient aged 2-15 years who had a stem cell transplant for Fanconi anemia, so the T cells may come from the graft donor. The CDR3 sequence is CASSQDGTGGEETQYF. The CDR3 DNA reads as TGTGCCAGCAGCCAAGACGGTACAGGGGGTGAGGAGACCCAGTACTTC.